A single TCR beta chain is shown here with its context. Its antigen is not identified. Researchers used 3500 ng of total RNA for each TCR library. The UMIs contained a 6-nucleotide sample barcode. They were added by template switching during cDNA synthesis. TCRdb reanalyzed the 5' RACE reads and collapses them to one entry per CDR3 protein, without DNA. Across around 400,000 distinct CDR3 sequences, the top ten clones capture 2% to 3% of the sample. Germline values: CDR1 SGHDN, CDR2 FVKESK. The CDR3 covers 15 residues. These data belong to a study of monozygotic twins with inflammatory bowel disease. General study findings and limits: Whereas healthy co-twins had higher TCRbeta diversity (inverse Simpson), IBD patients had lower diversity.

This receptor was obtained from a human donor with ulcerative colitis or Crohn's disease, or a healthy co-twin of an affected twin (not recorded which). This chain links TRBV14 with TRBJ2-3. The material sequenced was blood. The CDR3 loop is CASSHEVRSTDTQYF.